This T cell receptor (beta chain) originates from a study of cytotoxic CD8 clonotypes in ibrutinib-treated CLL. Here immunoSEQ multiplex PCR was the method, and the copy in TCRdb shows in-frame clones only, minus some. The data show some 92,000 clones, with 60% to 80% seen just once and approximately 23% held by the top ten. The specimen comprised PBMCs, sampled after 24 months of ibrutinib treatment. This sequence was found in a human donor with chronic lymphocytic leukemia.

The CDR3 spells CASSLSRIAGAYEQYF. The CDR3 DNA is TGTGCCAGCAGCTTATCACGAATAGCGGGAGCATACGAGCAGTACTTC. This chain uses TRBV11-2 with TRBJ2-7, with 9 positions matching TRBD2. The CDR3 is made up of 16 amino acids. Germline trimming cut 2 bases from V and 4 bases from J; bases unmatched to any gene: 9. Per germline, CDR1 SGHAT and CDR2 FQNNGV.